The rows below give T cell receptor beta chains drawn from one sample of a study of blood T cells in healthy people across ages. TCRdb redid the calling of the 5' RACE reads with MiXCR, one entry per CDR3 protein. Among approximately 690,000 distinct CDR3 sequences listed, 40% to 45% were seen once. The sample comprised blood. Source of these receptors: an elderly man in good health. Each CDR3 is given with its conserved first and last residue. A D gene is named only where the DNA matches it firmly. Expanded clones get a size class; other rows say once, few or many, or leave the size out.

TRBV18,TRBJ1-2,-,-,CASSSRQAANYGYTF,TGTGCCAGCTCGTCTCGACAGGCCGCTAACTATGGCTACACCTTC
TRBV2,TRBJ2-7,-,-,CASCEIPPYEQYF,TGTGCCAGCTGTGAGATACCACCCTACGAGCAGTACTTC
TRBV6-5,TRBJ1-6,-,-,CASSYSGTQNSPLHF,TGTGCCAGCAGTTACTCTGGGACTCAGAATTCACCCCTCCACTTT
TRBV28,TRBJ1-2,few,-,CASTRSNYGYTF,TGTGCCAGCACCCGTTCGAACTATGGCTACACCTTC
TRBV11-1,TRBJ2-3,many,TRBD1,CASSFGTGSDTQYF,TGTGCCAGCAGCTTCGGGACAGGGTCAGATACGCAGTATTTT
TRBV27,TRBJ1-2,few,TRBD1,CASSSNGQAVKAGYTF,TGTGCCAGCAGTTCAAACGGACAGGCCGTGAAGGCTGGCTACACCTTC
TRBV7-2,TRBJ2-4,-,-,CAGSLSRNIQYF,TGTGCCGGCAGCTTATCAAGAAACATTCAGTACTTC
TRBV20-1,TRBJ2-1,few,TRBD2,CSAREGGGTSGDEQFF,TGCAGTGCTAGAGAGGGGGGCGGGACTAGCGGAGATGAGCAGTTCTTC
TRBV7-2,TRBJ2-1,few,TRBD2,CASSLDSVSGFNEQFF,TGTGCCAGCAGCTTAGATTCTGTTAGCGGGTTCAATGAGCAGTTCTTC
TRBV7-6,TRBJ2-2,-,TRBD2,CASSLAGLASGELFF,TGTGCCAGCAGCTTGGCGGGACTAGCGTCCGGGGAGCTGTTTTTT
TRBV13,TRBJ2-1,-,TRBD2,CASSFGLAGKNEQFF,TGTGCCAGCAGCTTCGGACTAGCGGGAAAAAATGAGCAGTTCTTC
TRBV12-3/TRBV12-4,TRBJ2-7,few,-,CASTRYTDKAEQYF,TGTGCCAGCACCCGATACACGGACAAGGCCGAGCAGTACTTC
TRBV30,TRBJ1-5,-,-,CAWSGAGGLSNQPQHF,TGTGCCTGGAGCGGCGCGGGCGGACTCAGCAATCAGCCCCAGCATTTT
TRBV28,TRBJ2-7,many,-,CASSFPRGDSYEQYF,TGTGCCAGCAGTTTCCCGAGGGGGGACTCCTACGAGCAGTACTTC
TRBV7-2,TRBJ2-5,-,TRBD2,CASGLVAGGGETQYF,TGTGCCAGCGGCTTAGTGGCGGGAGGGGGGGAGACCCAGTACTTC
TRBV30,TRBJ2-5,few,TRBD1,CAWRGTGETQYF,TGTGCCTGGAGAGGGACAGGAGAGACCCAGTACTTC
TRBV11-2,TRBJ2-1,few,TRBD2,CASSGTNTNEQFF,TGTGCCAGCAGCGGGACTAATACAAATGAGCAGTTCTTC
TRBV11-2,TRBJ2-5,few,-,CASSPQGWGETQYF,TGTGCCAGCAGCCCTCAGGGGTGGGGAGAGACCCAGTACTTC
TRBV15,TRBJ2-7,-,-,CATSRDRQIDEQYF,TGTGCCACCAGCAGAGATCGACAGATCGACGAGCAGTACTTC
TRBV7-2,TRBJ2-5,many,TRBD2,CASTRTSGEGTQYF,TGTGCCAGCACCAGGACTAGCGGTGAGGGGACCCAGTACTTC
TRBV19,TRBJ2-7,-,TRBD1,CASTRTGWSSYEQYF,TGTGCCAGTACCCGGACAGGCTGGAGCTCCTACGAGCAGTACTTC
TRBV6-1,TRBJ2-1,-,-,CASSETAFYNEQFF,TGTGCCAGCAGTGAGACGGCTTTTTACAATGAGCAGTTCTTC
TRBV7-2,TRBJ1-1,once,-,CASRSLGPNTEAFF,TGTGCCAGCAGAAGTCTGGGCCCGAACACTGAAGCTTTCTTT
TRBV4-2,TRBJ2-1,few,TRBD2,CASSQILADGNEQFF,TGTGCCAGCAGCCAGATCCTAGCGGATGGGAATGAGCAGTTCTTC
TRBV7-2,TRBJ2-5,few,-,CASSNRAVQETQYF,TGTGCCAGCAGCAACCGGGCCGTCCAAGAGACCCAGTACTTC
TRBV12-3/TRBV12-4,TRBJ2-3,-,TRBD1,CASSLTGTTDTQYF,TGTGCCAGCAGTTTGACAGGGACCACAGATACGCAGTATTTT
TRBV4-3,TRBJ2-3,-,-,CASGQAGRGTQYF,TGCGCCAGCGGCCAAGCAGGGAGAGGTACGCAGTATTTT
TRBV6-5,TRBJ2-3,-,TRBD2,CASNRAGSTDTQYF,TGTGCCAGCAACCGAGCGGGAAGCACAGATACGCAGTATTTT
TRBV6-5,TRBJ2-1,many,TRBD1,CASSQQGAAYNEQFF,TGTGCCAGCAGTCAACAGGGGGCCGCCTACAATGAGCAGTTCTTC
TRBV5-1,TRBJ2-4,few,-,CASSDPERAKNIQYF,TGCGCCAGCAGCGATCCGGAGCGGGCCAAAAACATTCAGTACTTC
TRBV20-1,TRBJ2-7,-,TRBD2,CSAWTGRGYEQYF,TGCAGTGCTTGGACCGGGAGGGGGTACGAGCAGTACTTC
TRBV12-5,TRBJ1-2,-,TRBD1,CASGLSRQGSNYGYTF,TGTGCTAGTGGGTTGAGCCGACAGGGGTCTAACTATGGCTACACCTTC
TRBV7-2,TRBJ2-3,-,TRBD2,CASSLDWTSGGVTDTQYF,TGTGCCAGCAGCCTCGACTGGACTAGCGGGGGTGTGACAGATACGCAGTATTTT
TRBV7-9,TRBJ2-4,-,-,CASSLAEGTKNIQYF,TGTGCCAGCAGCTTAGCGGAAGGGACCAAAAACATTCAGTACTTC
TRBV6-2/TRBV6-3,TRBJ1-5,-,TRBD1,CASSPNGQGRADQPQHF,TGTGCCAGCAGCCCCAATGGACAGGGAAGAGCGGATCAGCCCCAGCATTTT
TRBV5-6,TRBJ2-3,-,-,CASNFPADTQYF,TGTGCCAGCAACTTTCCCGCAGATACGCAGTATTTT
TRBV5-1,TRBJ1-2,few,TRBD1,CASSNPGTGDYTF,TGCGCCAGCAGCAACCCCGGGACAGGGGACTACACCTTC
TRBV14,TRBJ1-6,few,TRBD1,CASSLNFGTGSSPLHF,TGTGCCAGCAGCCTCAATTTCGGGACAGGGTCTTCACCCCTCCACTTT
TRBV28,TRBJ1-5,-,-,CASSFQGGNQPQHF,TGTGCCAGCAGTTTCCAGGGAGGCAATCAGCCCCAGCATTTT
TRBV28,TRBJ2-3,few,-,CASSLFFDSTDTQYF,TGTGCCAGCAGTTTATTCTTTGATAGCACAGATACGCAGTATTTT
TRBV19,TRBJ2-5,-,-,CASSMSGAGVKETQYF,TGTGCCAGTAGTATGAGTGGGGCAGGGGTTAAAGAGACCCAGTACTTC
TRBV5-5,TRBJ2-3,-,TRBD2,CASSKGLAGEVDTQYF,TGTGCCAGCAGCAAGGGACTAGCGGGAGAAGTAGATACGCAGTATTTT
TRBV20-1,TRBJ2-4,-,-,CSAREQGYQNIQYF,TGCAGTGCTAGAGAGCAGGGGTACCAAAACATTCAGTACTTC
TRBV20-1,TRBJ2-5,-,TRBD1,CSASRPGGAGQETQYF,TGCAGTGCCAGCAGACCAGGGGGCGCGGGGCAAGAGACCCAGTACTTC
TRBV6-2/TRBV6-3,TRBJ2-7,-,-,CASSPSAGAYEQYF,TGTGCCAGCAGCCCTTCGGCAGGGGCCTACGAGCAGTACTTC
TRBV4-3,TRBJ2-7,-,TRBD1,CASSQDPLRTGRSSYNEQYF,TGCGCCAGCAGCCAAGATCCCCTCCGGACAGGACGGAGCTCCTACAATGAGCAGTACTTC
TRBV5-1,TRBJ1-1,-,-,CASSLAASREGAFF,TGCGCCAGCAGCTTGGCCGCAAGCAGGGAAGGAGCTTTCTTT
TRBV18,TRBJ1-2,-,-,CASSPAGRAYGYTF,TGTGCCAGCTCACCGGCAGGGAGGGCCTATGGCTACACCTTC
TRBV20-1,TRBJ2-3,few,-,CSAPDKQGLSDTQYF,TGCAGTGCTCCCGATAAACAGGGTCTGTCGGATACGCAGTATTTT
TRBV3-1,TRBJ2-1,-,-,CASSQKRGATEQFF,TGTGCCAGCAGCCAAAAACGGGGGGCTACAGAGCAGTTCTTC
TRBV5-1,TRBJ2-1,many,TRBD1,CASTSTGQNNNEQFF,TGCGCCAGCACCTCGACAGGGCAAAACAACAATGAGCAGTTCTTC
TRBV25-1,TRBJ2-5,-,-,CASSESRLGVKTQYF,TGTGCCAGCAGTGAATCTAGACTAGGGGTAAAGACCCAGTACTTC
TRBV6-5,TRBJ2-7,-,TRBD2,CASSLFAGGGPNEQYF,TGTGCCAGCAGTTTGTTTGCGGGAGGGGGTCCCAATGAGCAGTACTTC